Only a few counts were recorded for the clone carrying this T cell receptor (beta chain). The sample originates from a study of blood T cells in healthy people across ages. The study recruited healthy Caucasian donors from Russia who were aged roughly 6 to 95. Each sample yielded at least 6 million isolated PBMCs. Per individual sample, total RNA of at least 6 micrograms was extracted. A second PCR of roughly 6 to 12 cycles used a sample-barcoded 5' primer and a J-beta primer mix. TCRdb ran MiXCR on the 5' RACE reads and lists one entry per CDR3 protein. This table has hundreds of thousands of distinct CDR3 sequences, 20% to 25% appearing once. Trimming removed 6 bases from V and 0 bases from J; junction bases left unmatched: 5. This CDR3 contains 15 residues. CDR1 and CDR2 from the germline V gene are MDHEN and SYDVKM.

This receptor was obtained from a man between 70 and 80 years old in good health. Sequencing used blood. The gene calls are TRBV28 and TRBJ2-1; 7 nucleotides agree with TRBD2. In nucleotides, the CDR3 is TGTGCCAGCAGAAAACTAGCGTCCTCCTACAATGAGCAGTTCTTC. Its translation is CASRKLASSYNEQFF. Full variable domain (missing parts from reference TRBV28 and TRBJ2-1): DVKVTQSSRYLVKRTGEKVFLECVQDMDHENMFWYRQDPGLGLRLIYFSYDVKMKEKGDIPEGYSVSREKKERFSLILESASTNQTSMYLCASRKLASSYNEQFFGPGTRLTVL.